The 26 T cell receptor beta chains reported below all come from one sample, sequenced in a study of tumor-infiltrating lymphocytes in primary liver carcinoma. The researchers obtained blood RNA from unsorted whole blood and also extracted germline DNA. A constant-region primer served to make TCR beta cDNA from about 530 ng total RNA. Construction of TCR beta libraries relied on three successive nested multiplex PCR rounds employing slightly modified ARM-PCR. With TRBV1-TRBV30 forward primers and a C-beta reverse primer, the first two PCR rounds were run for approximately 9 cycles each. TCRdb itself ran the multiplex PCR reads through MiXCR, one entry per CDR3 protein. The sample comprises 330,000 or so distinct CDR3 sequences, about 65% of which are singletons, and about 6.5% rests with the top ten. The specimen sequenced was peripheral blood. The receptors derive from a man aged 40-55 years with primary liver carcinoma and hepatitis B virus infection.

This CDR3 reads CASSPTGSHYEQYF. The CDR3 coding sequence is TGCGCCAGCAGCCCAACAGGGTCCCACTACGAGCAGTACTTC. This chain joins TRBV5-1 and TRBJ2-7; possibly TRBD1 for D (6 bases). Germline values: CDR1 SGHRS, CDR2 YFSETQ. The length of the CDR3 is 14 residues. Trimming cost V 4 bases and J 3 bases, with 14 bases left between them.

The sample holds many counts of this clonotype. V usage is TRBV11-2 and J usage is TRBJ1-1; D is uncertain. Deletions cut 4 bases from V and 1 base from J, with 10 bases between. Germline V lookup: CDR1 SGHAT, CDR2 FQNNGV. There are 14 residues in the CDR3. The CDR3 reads CASSYHRENTEAFF. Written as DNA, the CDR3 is TGTGCCAGCAGCTATCACAGAGAGAACACTGAAGCTTTCTTT.

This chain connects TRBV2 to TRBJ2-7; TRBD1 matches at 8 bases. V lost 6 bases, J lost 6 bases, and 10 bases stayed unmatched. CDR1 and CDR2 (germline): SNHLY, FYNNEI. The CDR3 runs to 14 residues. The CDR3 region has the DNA TGTGCCAGCAGGGTACAGGGGGGCACCTTCGAGCAGTACTTC. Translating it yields CASRVQGGTFEQYF.

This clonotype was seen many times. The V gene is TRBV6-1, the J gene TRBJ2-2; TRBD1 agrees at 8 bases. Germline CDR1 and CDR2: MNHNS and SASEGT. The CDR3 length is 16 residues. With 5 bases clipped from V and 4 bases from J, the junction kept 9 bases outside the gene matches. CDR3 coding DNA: TGTGCCAGCAGTAAGGTCTCAGGGGGCGGCACCGGGGAGCTGTTTTTT. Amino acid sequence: CASSKVSGGGTGELFF.

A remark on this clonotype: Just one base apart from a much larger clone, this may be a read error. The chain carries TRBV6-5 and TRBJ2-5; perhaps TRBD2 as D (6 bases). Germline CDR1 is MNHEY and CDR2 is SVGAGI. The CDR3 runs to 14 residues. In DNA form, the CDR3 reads TGTGCCGGCAGTTACTTGCAGGGAGGAGAGACCCAGTACTTC. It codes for CAGSYLQGGETQYF.

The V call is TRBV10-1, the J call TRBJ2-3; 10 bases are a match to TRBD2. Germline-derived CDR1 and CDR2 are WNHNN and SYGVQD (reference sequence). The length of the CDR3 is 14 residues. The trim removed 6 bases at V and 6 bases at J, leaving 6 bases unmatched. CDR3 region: CASSDGLAVDTQYF. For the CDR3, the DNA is TGCGCCAGCAGCGACGGACTAGCGGTGGATACGCAGTATTTT.

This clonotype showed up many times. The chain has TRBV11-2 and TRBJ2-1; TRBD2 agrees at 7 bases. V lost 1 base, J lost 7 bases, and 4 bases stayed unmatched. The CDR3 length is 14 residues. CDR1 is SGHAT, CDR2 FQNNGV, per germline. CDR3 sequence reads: CASSLGTSVNEQFF. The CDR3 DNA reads TGTGCCAGCAGCTTAGGGACTAGTGTAAATGAGCAGTTCTTC.

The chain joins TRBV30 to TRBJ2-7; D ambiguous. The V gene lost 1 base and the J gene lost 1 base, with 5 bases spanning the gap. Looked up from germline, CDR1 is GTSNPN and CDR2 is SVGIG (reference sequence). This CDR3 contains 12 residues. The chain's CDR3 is CAWSALSYEQYF. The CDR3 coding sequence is TGTGCCTGGAGTGCACTGTCCTACGAGCAGTACTTC.

CDR3 in DNA: TGTGCCAGCAGACCGGGACTAGTAGGGTACAATGAGCAGTTCTTC. As protein: CASRPGLVGYNEQFF. V and J are TRBV7-2 and TRBJ2-1, with 8 bases that match TRBD2. Per the germline V gene, CDR1 is SGHTA and CDR2 is FQGNSA. The CDR3 totals 15 residues. V shed 6 bases and J 4 bases; nucleotides not matched to a gene: 8.

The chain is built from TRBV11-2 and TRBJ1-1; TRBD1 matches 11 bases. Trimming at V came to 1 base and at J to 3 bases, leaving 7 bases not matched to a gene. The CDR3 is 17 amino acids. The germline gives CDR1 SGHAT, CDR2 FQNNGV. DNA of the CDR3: TGTGCCAGCAGCTTAGGGACAGGGGGCCCCGTATACACTGAAGCTTTCTTT. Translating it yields CASSLGTGGPVYTEAFF.

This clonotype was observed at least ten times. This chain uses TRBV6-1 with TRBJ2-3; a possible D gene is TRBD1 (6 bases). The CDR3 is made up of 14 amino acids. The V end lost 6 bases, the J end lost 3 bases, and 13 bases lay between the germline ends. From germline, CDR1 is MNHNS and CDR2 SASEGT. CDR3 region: CASRGRGGTDTQYF. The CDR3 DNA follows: TGTGCCAGCAGGGGCAGGGGCGGAACAGATACGCAGTATTTT.

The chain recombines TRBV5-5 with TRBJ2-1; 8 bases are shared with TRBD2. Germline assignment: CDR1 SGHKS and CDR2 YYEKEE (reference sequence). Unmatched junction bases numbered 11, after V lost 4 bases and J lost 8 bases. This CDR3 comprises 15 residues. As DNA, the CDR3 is TGTGCCAGCAGCCCGCTAGCGGGCGAATACTATGAGCAGTTCTTC. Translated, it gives CASSPLAGEYYEQFF.

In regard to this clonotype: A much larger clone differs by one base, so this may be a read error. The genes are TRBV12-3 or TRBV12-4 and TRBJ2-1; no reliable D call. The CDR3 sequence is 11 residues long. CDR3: CVSSPGPEQFF. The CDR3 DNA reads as TGTGTCAGCAGTCCCGGGCCGGAGCAGTTCTTC.

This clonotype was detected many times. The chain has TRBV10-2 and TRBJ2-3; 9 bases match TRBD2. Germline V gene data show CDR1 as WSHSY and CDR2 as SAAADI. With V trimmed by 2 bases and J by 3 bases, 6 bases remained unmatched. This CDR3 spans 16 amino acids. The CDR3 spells CASSETGTSRTDTQYF. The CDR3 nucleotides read TGCGCCAGCAGTGAGACCGGGACTAGCAGAACAGATACGCAGTATTTT.

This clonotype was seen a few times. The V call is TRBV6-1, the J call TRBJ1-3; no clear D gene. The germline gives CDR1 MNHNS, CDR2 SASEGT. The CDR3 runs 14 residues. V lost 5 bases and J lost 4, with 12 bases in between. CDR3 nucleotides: TGTGCCAGCAGTCCGCCGGGAGGAGGAAACACCATATATTTT. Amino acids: CASSPPGGGNTIYF.

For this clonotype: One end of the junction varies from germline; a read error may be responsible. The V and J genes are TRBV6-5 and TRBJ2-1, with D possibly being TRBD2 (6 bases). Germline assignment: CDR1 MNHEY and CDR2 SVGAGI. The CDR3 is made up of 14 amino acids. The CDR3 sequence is CTSTYPGTYNEQFF. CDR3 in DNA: TGTACCAGCACCTATCCCGGGACTTACAATGAGCAGTTCTTC.

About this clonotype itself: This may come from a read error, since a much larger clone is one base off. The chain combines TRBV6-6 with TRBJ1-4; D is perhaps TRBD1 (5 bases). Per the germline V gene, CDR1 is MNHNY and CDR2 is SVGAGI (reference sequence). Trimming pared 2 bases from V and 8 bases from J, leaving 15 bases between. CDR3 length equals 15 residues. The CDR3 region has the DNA TGTGCCAGCAGTTACCCGAAAGGGGTGGGGGAAAAACTGTTTTTT. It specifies CASSYPKGVGEKLFF.

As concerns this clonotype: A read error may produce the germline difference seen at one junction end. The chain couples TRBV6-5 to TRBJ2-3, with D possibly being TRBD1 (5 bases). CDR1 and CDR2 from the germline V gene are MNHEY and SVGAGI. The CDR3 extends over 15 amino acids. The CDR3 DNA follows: TGTGCCAGCAGTTACGGCGGAAGGGGCAGAGATACGCAGTGTTTT. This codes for CASSYGGRGRDTQCF.

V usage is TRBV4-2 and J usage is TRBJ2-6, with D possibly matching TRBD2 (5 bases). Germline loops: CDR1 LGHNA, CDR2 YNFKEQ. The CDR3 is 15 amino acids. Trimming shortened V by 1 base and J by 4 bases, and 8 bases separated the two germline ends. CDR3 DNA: TGTGCCAGCAGCCAAGGAGGGTGGGGGGCCAACGTCCTGACTTTC. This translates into CASSQGGWGANVLTF.

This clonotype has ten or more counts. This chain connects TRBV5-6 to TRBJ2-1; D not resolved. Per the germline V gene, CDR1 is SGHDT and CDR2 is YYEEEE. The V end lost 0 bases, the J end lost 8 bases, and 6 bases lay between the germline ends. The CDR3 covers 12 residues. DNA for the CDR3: TGTGCCAGCAGCTTGGACCCCGATGAGCAGTTCTTC. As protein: CASSLDPDEQFF.

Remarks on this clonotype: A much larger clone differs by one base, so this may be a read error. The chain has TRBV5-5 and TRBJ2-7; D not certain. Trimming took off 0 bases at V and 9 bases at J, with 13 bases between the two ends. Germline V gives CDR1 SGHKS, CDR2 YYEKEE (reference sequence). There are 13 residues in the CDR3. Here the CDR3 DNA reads TGTGCCAGCAGCTTGGCCGGACGGTCCGGGCAGTACTTC. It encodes CASSLAGRSGQYF.

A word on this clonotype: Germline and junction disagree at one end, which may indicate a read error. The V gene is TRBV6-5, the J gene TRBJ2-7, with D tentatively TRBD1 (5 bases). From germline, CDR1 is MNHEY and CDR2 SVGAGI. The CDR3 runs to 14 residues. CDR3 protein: CAGRAGFSSYEQYF. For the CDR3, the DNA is TGTGCCGGCAGAGCAGGGTTTAGCTCCTACGAGCAGTACTTC.

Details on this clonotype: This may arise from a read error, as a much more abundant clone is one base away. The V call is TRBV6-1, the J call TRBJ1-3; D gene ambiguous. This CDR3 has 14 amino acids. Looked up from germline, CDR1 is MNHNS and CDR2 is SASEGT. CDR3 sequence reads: CVSIPDFSGNTIYF. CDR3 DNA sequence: TGTGTCAGCATCCCGGACTTTTCTGGAAACACCATATATTTT.

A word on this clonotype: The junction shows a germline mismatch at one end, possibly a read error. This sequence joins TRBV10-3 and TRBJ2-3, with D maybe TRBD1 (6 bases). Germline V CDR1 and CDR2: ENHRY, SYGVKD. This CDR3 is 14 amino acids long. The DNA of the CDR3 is TGTGTCATCAGTGGATATCAGGGGACAGATACGCAGTATTTT. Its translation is CVISGYQGTDTQYF.

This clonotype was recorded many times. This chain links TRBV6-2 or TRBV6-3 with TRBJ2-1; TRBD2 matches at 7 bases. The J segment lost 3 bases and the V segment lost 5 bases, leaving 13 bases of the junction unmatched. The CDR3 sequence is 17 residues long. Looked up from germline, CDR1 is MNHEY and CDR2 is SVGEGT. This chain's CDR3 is CASSHNPGTIIYNEQFF. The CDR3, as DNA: TGTGCCAGCAGTCACAACCCCGGGACTATAATCTACAATGAGCAGTTCTTC.

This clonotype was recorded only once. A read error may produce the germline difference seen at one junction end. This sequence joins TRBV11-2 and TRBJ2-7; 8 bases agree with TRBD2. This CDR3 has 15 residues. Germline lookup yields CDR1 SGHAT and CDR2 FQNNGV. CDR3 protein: CASSIGFSGGVTQHF. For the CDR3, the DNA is TGTGCCAGCAGTATAGGGTTCAGCGGGGGCGTTACGCAGCACTTC.